A single sample gave rise to the 27 T cell receptor beta chains below, sequenced in a study of shared clonotypes between healthy human individuals. Produced via immunoSEQ multiplex PCR; TCRdb's table is partial and in-frame only. The table has about 2.4 million clones, over 85% seen once. What was sequenced was naive CD4+ T cells from PBMCs. Subset noted: CD45RA+ positively selected. These TCRs come from a man between 18 and 29 years old in good health. Some clones in this sample may be carry-over from other donors' samples.

This chain joins TRBV28 and TRBJ2-5, with 10 bases aligning to TRBD1. The ends lost 3 bases at V and 4 bases at J; junction bases unmatched: 11. CDR1 is MDHEN, CDR2 SYDVKM, per germline. This CDR3 comprises 17 residues. CDR3 coding DNA: TGTGCCAGCAGTTTCCCCATCGTGGGACAGGGGCGAGAGACCCAGTACTTC. As protein: CASSFPIVGQGRETQYF. The variable domain in full, with the rest retrieved from reference TRBV28 and TRBJ2-5, is DVKVTQSSRYLVKRTGEKVFLECVQDMDHENMFWYRQDPGLGLRLIYFSYDVKMKEKGDIPEGYSVSREKKERFSLILESASTNQTSMYLCASSFPIVGQGRETQYFGPGTRLLVL.

This clone appeared once. The gene calls are TRBV18 and TRBJ2-5; D is possibly TRBD1 (6 bases). The ends were cut back, 2 bases at V and 0 bases at J, with 13 bases in the middle. This CDR3 has 16 residues. CDR1 KGHSH and CDR2 LQKENI come from the germline V gene. The CDR3 loop reads CASSPISGQHQETQYF. The CDR3 DNA is TGTGCCAGCTCACCAATTTCGGGACAACACCAAGAGACCCAGTACTTC.

This sequence joins TRBV6-5 and TRBJ2-7; 7 nucleotides align to TRBD1. Trimming took 7 bases from V and 2 from J; bases not matched to a gene: 8. The germline V gene encodes CDR1 MNHEY and CDR2 SVGAGI. The CDR3 contains 14 residues. CDR3 nucleotide sequence: TGTGCCAGCAAGGTAATGGGACAGACCTACGAGCAGTACTTC. Its protein product is CASKVMGQTYEQYF.

The count of this clone is one. The chain is built from TRBV7-2 and TRBJ2-3; D perhaps matches TRBD1 (5 bases). Germline loops: CDR1 SGHTA, CDR2 FQGNSA. V was trimmed by 5 bases and J by 2 bases, leaving 14 bases between them. This CDR3 is 15 amino acids long. The CDR3 coding sequence is TGTGCCAGCAGCCCAGCGTTGGGGCCCACAGATACGCAGTATTTT. Encoded protein: CASSPALGPTDTQYF. Drawing the rest from reference TRBV7-2 and TRBJ2-3, the complete variable domain is GAGVSQSPSNKVTEKGKDVELRCDPISGHTALYWYRQSLGQGLEFLIYFQGNSAPDKSGLPSDRFSAERTGGSVSTLTIQRTQQEDSAVYLCASSPALGPTDTQYFGPGTRLTVL.

V gene TRBV6-1 combines with J gene TRBJ2-7; D gene ambiguous. The CDR3 runs 12 residues. Per the germline V gene, CDR1 is MNHNS and CDR2 is SASEGT. Trimming pared 2 bases from V and 4 bases from J, leaving 6 bases between. The CDR3 is CASSERHYEQYF. The DNA of the CDR3 is TGTGCCAGCAGTGAACGACATTACGAGCAGTACTTC.

On this clone: A junction end diverges from the germline sequence, so it may reflect a read error. J is TRBJ2-3 and V is TRBV20-1; D not resolved. The germline gives CDR1 DFQATT, CDR2 SNEGSKA (reference sequence). The CDR3 consists of 9 residues. CDR3 sequence reads: CSARDVRNF. The CDR3 DNA reads TGCAGTGCTAGAGATGTCAGAAACTTT.

The chain employs TRBV5-4 and TRBJ2-1; D is perhaps TRBD1 (6 bases). Germline V gives CDR1 SGHNT, CDR2 YYREEE (reference sequence). The CDR3 runs to 14 residues. V was cut by 0 bases and J by 7 bases, with 11 bases left in between. The CDR3 loop reads CASSLVQGRNEQFF. The DNA of the CDR3 is TGTGCCAGCAGCTTGGTACAGGGTAGGAATGAGCAGTTCTTC.

V gene TRBV15 combines with J gene TRBJ1-3; 9 bases agree with TRBD1. The V gene's germline CDR1 is LNHNV and CDR2 YYDKDF (reference sequence). Trimming removed 5 bases from V and 7 bases from J; junction bases left unmatched: 6. The CDR3 length is 14 residues. CDR3 residues: CATSPGQGWNTIYF. For the CDR3, the DNA is TGTGCCACCAGCCCAGGACAGGGGTGGAACACCATATATTTT. The variable domain in full, completed from reference TRBV15 and TRBJ1-3, reads DAMVIQNPRYQVTQFGKPVTLSCSQTLNHNVMYWYQQKSSQAPKLLFHYYDKDFNNEADTPDNFQSRRPNTSFCFLDIRSPGLGDTAMYLCATSPGQGWNTIYFGEGSWLTVV.

This clone appeared once. The V call is TRBV7-8, the J call TRBJ2-7; no definite D call. V lost 5 bases and J 1 base, leaving 24 bases between the germline ends. This CDR3 is 18 amino acids long. Germline V gives CDR1 SGHVS, CDR2 FQNEAQ. In DNA, the CDR3 is TGTGCCAGCAGCCTCGTGGGCATATTACAAGCGACTTCCTACGAGCAGTACTTC. Translation gives CASSLVGILQATSYEQYF.

This clone was observed once. The genes are TRBV5-5 and TRBJ1-1; no clear D. The CDR3 has 16 amino acids. V lost 0 bases and J 2 bases, leaving 14 bases between the germline ends. Per the germline V gene, CDR1 is SGHKS and CDR2 is YYEKEE (reference sequence). The CDR3 coding sequence is TGTGCCAGCAGCTTGGTGGTTTCGGCAGATAACACTGAAGCTTTCTTT. The encoded protein is CASSLVVSADNTEAFF.

V usage is TRBV6-4 and J usage is TRBJ2-1, with 11 bases identical to TRBD2. Unmatched junction bases numbered 7, after V lost 0 bases and J lost 6 bases. CDR3 length: 17 residues. Per germline, CDR1 MRHNA and CDR2 SNTAGT. Here the CDR3 DNA reads TGTGCCAGCAGTGACTCCTTGACTAGCGGGATGGGCAATGAGCAGTTCTTC. Protein: CASSDSLTSGMGNEQFF.

The V and J genes are TRBV7-6 and TRBJ2-3; 12 positions agree with TRBD2. The CDR3 runs 15 residues. The V and J ends lost 5 bases and 3 bases, in that order; junction bases with no gene match: 3. Germline values: CDR1 SGHVS, CDR2 FNYEAQ. The CDR3, as DNA: TGTGCCAGCAGCGTCGGACTAGCGGGGACAGATACGCAGTATTTT. It translates to CASSVGLAGTDTQYF.

The CDR3 loop reads CASSPTPAGLATDTQYF. The DNA of the CDR3 is TGCGCCAGCAGCCCCACCCCCGCGGGACTAGCAACAGATACGCAGTATTTT. This sequence joins TRBV5-1 and TRBJ2-3, with 9 bases identical to TRBD2. Germline V gene data show CDR1 as SGHRS and CDR2 as YFSETQ. Losses at the gene ends were 4 bases for V and 3 bases for J; bases not matched to a gene: 12. The CDR3 has 17 amino acids.

CDR3 protein: CASSLSRGLSANVLTF. CDR3 DNA sequence: TGTGCCAGCAGCTTATCCCGGGGGCTATCGGCCAACGTCCTGACTTTC. The chain links TRBV7-8 to TRBJ2-6; tentatively, D is TRBD1 or TRBD2 (6 bases each). V was trimmed by 2 bases and J by 6 bases, leaving 14 bases between them. Per the germline V gene, CDR1 is SGHVS and CDR2 is FQNEAQ. The CDR3 has 16 residues.

This chain uses TRBV30 with TRBJ1-1; maybe TRBD1 (5 bases). Between the trimmed V and J ends, which lost 2 bases and 5 bases, there was a span of 12 bases. Germline CDR1 is GTSNPN and CDR2 is SVGIG (reference sequence). The CDR3 totals 13 residues. CDR3 in amino acids: CAWSYGDETEAFF. The CDR3 bases are TGTGCCTGGAGTTATGGGGACGAAACTGAAGCTTTCTTT.

V and J are TRBV18 and TRBJ1-1; D ambiguous. CDR1 is KGHSH and CDR2 is LQKENI in the germline V gene. V lost 0 bases to trimming and J lost 11 bases, with 19 bases between them. This CDR3 is built from 15 residues. The CDR3 region has the DNA TGTGCCAGCTCACCACCTTCGACACCCCTAACGGTTGCTTTCTTT. This sequence encodes CASSPPSTPLTVAFF.

V is TRBV6-5 and J is TRBJ2-2, with D unclear. From germline, CDR1 is MNHEY and CDR2 SVGAGI. The CDR3 has 15 amino acids. The V end lost 5 bases, the J end lost 1 base, and 11 bases lay between the germline ends. CDR3 sequence: CASSPPKGNTGELFF. In DNA, the CDR3 is TGTGCCAGCAGTCCCCCAAAGGGGAACACCGGGGAGCTGTTTTTT.

In DNA form, the CDR3 reads TGTGCCAGCAGCTCTACCGTGCTAGCGGGTTACAATGAGCAGTTCTTC. This gives the protein CASSSTVLAGYNEQFF. This chain connects TRBV7-9 to TRBJ2-1; 8 nucleotides align to TRBD2. The CDR3 contains 16 residues. Unmatched junction bases numbered 9, after V lost 4 bases and J lost 4 bases. Germline assignment: CDR1 SEHNR and CDR2 FQNEAQ (reference sequence).

This clone came up once. The chain carries TRBV5-1 and TRBJ2-1, with TRBD2 matching 8 bases. The V and J ends lost 5 bases and 2 bases, in that order; junction bases with no gene match: 9. The germline gives CDR1 SGHRS, CDR2 YFSETQ. The CDR3 has 16 residues. CDR3 nucleotides: TGCGCCAGCAGTGAGCGAAGCGGGAGAGCCTACAATGAGCAGTTCTTC. Residues: CASSERSGRAYNEQFF.

The CDR3 reads CASGLHRGLLYGYTF. The CDR3 nucleotides read TGTGCTAGTGGTTTGCACAGGGGGCTTCTCTATGGCTACACCTTC. The rearrangement joins TRBV12-5 to TRBJ1-2; 9 nucleotides align to TRBD1. The CDR3 consists of 15 residues. V lost 2 bases to trimming and J lost 4 bases; unmatched junction nucleotides: 5. The germline V gene encodes CDR1 LGHNT and CDR2 FRNRAP.

The V and J genes are TRBV4-1 and TRBJ1-2; tentatively, D is TRBD1 (5 bases). V was cut by 3 bases and J by 8 bases, with 25 bases left in between. Per germline, CDR1 MGHRA and CDR2 YSYEKL. This CDR3 is 17 amino acids long. CDR3: CASSQDLRRALGDGYTF. CDR3 DNA sequence: TGCGCCAGCAGCCAGGATCTTAGGCGGGCGCTGGGGGACGGCTACACCTTC.

V is TRBV5-1 and J is TRBJ2-1; D assignment may be TRBD1 or TRBD2 (5 bases each). Germline CDR1 reads SGHRS; CDR2 reads YFSETQ. This CDR3 has 15 residues. Trimming left V 5 bases short and J 9 bases short, with 21 bases between. The CDR3 bases are TGCGCCAGCAGACTGAACCCTGCCGAGGGGACTGAGCAGTTCTTC. Translation gives CASRLNPAEGTEQFF.

The rearrangement links TRBV4-2 to TRBJ2-3, with 8 bases lining up with TRBD2. This CDR3 contains 14 residues. Trimming at V came to 6 bases and at J to 6 bases, leaving 8 bases not matched to a gene. Germline V lookup: CDR1 LGHNA, CDR2 YNFKEQ. In DNA form, the CDR3 reads TGTGCCAGCAGGGGGACTAGTGCTATCGATACGCAGTATTTT. Amino acids: CASRGTSAIDTQYF.

The chain recombines TRBV5-1 with TRBJ2-2; D is tentatively TRBD1 or TRBD2 (6 bases each). CDR1 is SGHRS, CDR2 YFSETQ, per germline. The CDR3 runs to 15 residues. Between the trimmed V and J ends, which lost 4 bases and 3 bases, there was a span of 13 bases. This CDR3 is CASSPRGEDTGELFF. For the CDR3, the DNA is TGCGCCAGCAGCCCAAGGGGGGAGGACACCGGGGAGCTGTTTTTT.

This clone was counted between two and nine times. Other DNA variants within this sample encode the same CDR3. The genes are TRBV5-1 and TRBJ2-5, with D unclear. Germline loops: CDR1 SGHRS, CDR2 YFSETQ. V was clipped by 0 bases and J by 1 base, with 4 bases between them. This CDR3 region has 13 residues. The CDR3 coding sequence is TGCGCCAGCAGCTTGGTTGGCCAAGAGACCCAGTACTTC. This gives the protein CASSLVGQETQYF.

Note on this clone: Other nucleotide sequences from this sample produce the same CDR3. CDR3 sequence: CASSLGQGDTIYF. The CDR3 DNA is TGCGCCAGCAGCTTGGGACAGGGTGACACCATATATTTT. This chain connects TRBV5-1 to TRBJ1-3; TRBD1 aligns across 7 bases. Germline V gene lookup returns CDR1 SGHRS and CDR2 YFSETQ. V lost 0 bases and J lost 8; bases outside the gene matches: 2. The CDR3 has 13 amino acids.

The chain carries TRBV7-2 and TRBJ2-3, with 10 bases identical to TRBD2. The germline V gene encodes CDR1 SGHTA and CDR2 FQGNSA. V shed 5 bases and J 1 base; nucleotides not matched to a gene: 12. The CDR3 extends over 18 amino acids. The CDR3 protein is CASSHTPTGTSGTDTQYF. CDR3 DNA sequence: TGTGCCAGCAGCCATACCCCCACCGGGACTAGCGGCACAGATACGCAGTATTTT.